This TCR beta chain derives from a study of response to subunit inactivated influenza vaccine (dated by TCRdb to 2017 to 2018). Turning to the overall study: Deep quantitative T cell receptor repertoire profiling was used in the study to track responses to a trivalent subunit inactivated influenza vaccine.

Results the study describes overall, beyond this receptor: The authors proposed that each seasonal influenza vaccination may bring in only a limited number of new T cells.

This clonotype was seen a few times. Its antigen is not yet known. Qualities for individual bases were not recorded, and no much larger clone is one base off. From the cysteine through the phenylalanine, the CDR3 covers 14 amino acids. Here the CDR3 DNA is all that survives: 42 bases in frame from base 1. The germline V gene gives CDR1 as MNHNS and CDR2 as SASEGT. V is shortened by 6 bases, J by 8 bases, and the region joining them spans 20 bases. Library prep was done by RT-PCR. TCRdb lists the instrument as Illumina HiSeq 2500. TCRdb applied fastp at Q25 and MiXCR to the public reads, then kept only in-frame beta chains. Merged by CDR3 protein, the rows form single entries marked with the most common genes and DNA. The sample records about 830,000 distinct CDR3 sequences, roughly 18% of which are singletons. The ten largest make up approximately 10% of the sample.

Here the chain combines TRBV6-1 and TRBJ2-7; D gene: possibly TRBD1, on 6 matching bases. The clonotype comes from a man aged 45-60 years who received an inactivated influenza vaccine. Donor details come from another sample of the same person, matched by shared clones. The sequences come from PBMCs from blood, collected more than 4 days after vaccination. CDR3 reads: CASRAGTSPLQQYF. The sequenced DNA is TGTGCCAGCAGAGCCGGGACATCCCCTCTCCAGCAGTACTTC.